The 25 T cell receptor beta chains given below trace back to one sample, sequenced in a study of shared clonotypes between healthy human individuals. Produced via immunoSEQ multiplex PCR; TCRdb's table is partial and in-frame only. The table has about 1.1 million clones, approximately 80% seen once. Sequenced: memory CD4+ T cells from PBMCs. As to subset: CD45RA-negative fraction. The receptor source for this set is a young man in good health. Some clones in this sample may be carry-over from other donors' samples.

The V and J genes are TRBV7-2 and TRBJ2-7; 14 bases fit TRBD2. The CDR3 consists of 16 residues. Germline-derived CDR1 and CDR2 are SGHTA and FQGNSA. V gave up 0 bases and J gave up 9 bases; unmatched junction bases: 7. The CDR3 bases are TGTGCCAGCAGCTTAGCCGCTAGACTAGCGGGAGGGGGGCAGTACTTC. Its translation: CASSLAARLAGGGQYF.

This rearrangement joins TRBV2 to TRBJ1-5; D remains ambiguous. Germline V lookup: CDR1 SNHLY, CDR2 FYNNEI. The CDR3 runs 14 residues. Trimming pared 4 bases from V and 2 bases from J, leaving 9 bases between. The CDR3 is CASSGANGNQPQHF. As DNA, the CDR3 is TGTGCCAGCAGTGGGGCGAATGGCAATCAGCCCCAGCATTTT.

CDR3 DNA sequence: TGCGCCAGCAGTGATTGGGCTAGCGGGGCATACGAGCAGTACTTC. This translates into CASSDWASGAYEQYF. V usage is TRBV10-1 and J usage is TRBJ2-7, with 9 bases identical to TRBD2. Germline loops: CDR1 WNHNN, CDR2 SYGVQD (reference sequence). V shed 3 bases and J 4 bases; nucleotides not matched to a gene: 7. The length of the CDR3 is 15 residues.

Turning to this clone: At the DNA level, this CDR3 is encoded by other sequences in the same sample as well. The chain carries TRBV7-9 and TRBJ2-3, with D unresolved. The CDR3 has 12 amino acids. Germline V gene data show CDR1 as SEHNR and CDR2 as FQNEAQ (reference sequence). V gave up 5 bases and J gave up 1 base, with 4 bases separating them. The CDR3 coding sequence is TGTGCCAGCAGCCCGGGCACAGATACGCAGTATTTT. It translates to CASSPGTDTQYF.

J is TRBJ2-3 and V is TRBV9, with TRBD2 matching over 15 bases. J was trimmed by 7 bases and V by 4 bases; bases with no gene match: 13. Germline CDR1 reads SGDLS; CDR2 reads YYNGEE. This CDR3 comprises 18 residues. CDR3 region: CASSKGLAGGNGAYTQYF. The CDR3 coding sequence is TGTGCCAGCAGCAAGGGACTAGCGGGAGGTAACGGAGCCTATACGCAGTATTTT.

The chain couples TRBV28 to TRBJ1-5; D is ambiguous. Trimming left V 7 bases short and J 4 bases short, with 17 bases between. Germline lookup yields CDR1 MDHEN and CDR2 SYDVKM. There are 15 residues in the CDR3. The CDR3 nucleotides are TGTGCCAGCACCTTTATAGGGAAGTATAATCAGCCCCAGCATTTT. Protein sequence: CASTFIGKYNQPQHF.

The J gene is TRBJ1-5, the V gene TRBV14; no reliable D call. Germline values: CDR1 SGHDN, CDR2 FVKESK. The CDR3 totals 19 residues. Deletions cut 0 bases from V and 1 base from J, with 19 bases between. For the CDR3, the DNA is TGTGCCAGCAGCCAAGAAATAGGTAGGTGGACTGACAGCAATCAGCCCCAGCATTTT. This translates into CASSQEIGRWTDSNQPQHF.

This clone was observed a few times. J is TRBJ1-2 and V is TRBV14; a possible D gene is TRBD1 (5 bases). The CDR3 length is 14 residues. Germline V gene sequence: CDR1 SGHDN, CDR2 FVKESK. V lost 0 bases and J 4 bases, leaving 9 bases between the germline ends. CDR3 in DNA: TGTGCCAGCAGCCAAGACAGGGTCGGCTATGGCTACACCTTC. It specifies CASSQDRVGYGYTF.

This sequence joins TRBV5-6 and TRBJ2-2; a possible D gene is TRBD2 (5 bases). The germline gives CDR1 SGHDT, CDR2 YYEEEE. Trimming removed 6 bases from V and 6 bases from J, with 18 bases in between. This CDR3 has 15 residues. Here the CDR3 reads CASTLRGWRPGELFF. The CDR3 region has the DNA TGTGCCAGCACCCTCCGAGGGTGGCGACCCGGGGAGCTGTTTTTT. Drawing the rest from reference TRBV5-6 and TRBJ2-2, the complete variable domain is DAGVTQSPTHLIKTRGQQVTLRCSPKSGHDTVSWYQQALGQGPQFIFQYYEEEERQRGNFPDRFSGHQFPNYSSELNVNALLLGDSALYLCASTLRGWRPGELFFGEGSRLTVL.

CDR3 DNA: TGTGCCAGTAGTGCTAAGGCAAAGGGTGCCCAGTACTTC. It is translated as CASSAKAKGAQYF. This chain links TRBV19 with TRBJ2-5; D remains unclear. The CDR3 runs to 13 residues. Deletions cut 5 bases from V and 9 bases from J, with 16 bases between. Germline V gene data show CDR1 as LNHDA and CDR2 as SQIVND (reference sequence). Supplemented by reference TRBV19 and TRBJ2-5, the full variable domain reads DGGITQSPKYLFRKEGQNVTLSCEQNLNHDAMYWYRQDPGQGLRLIYYSQIVNDFQKGDIAEGYSVSREKKESFPLTVTSAQKNPTAFYLCASSAKAKGAQYFGPGTRLLVL.

This clone was counted once. This sequence joins TRBV30 and TRBJ2-5; perhaps TRBD2 as D (7 bases). Trimming stripped 5 bases from V and 5 bases from J, with 9 bases between. CDR1 is GTSNPN and CDR2 is SVGIG in the germline V gene (reference sequence). This CDR3 has 11 amino acids. CDR3 protein: CAWGGAETQYF. CDR3 nucleotides: TGTGCCTGGGGGGGGGCCGAGACCCAGTACTTC.

This chain uses TRBV29-1 with TRBJ2-1, with D maybe TRBD2 (6 bases). CDR1 and CDR2 from the germline V gene are SQVTM and ANQGSEA. This CDR3 comprises 15 residues. Trimming left V 3 bases short and J 4 bases short, with 16 bases between. CDR3 in DNA: TGCAGCGTTGAGTCCGGGAGACTTTATTACAATGAGCAGTTCTTC. It yields the protein CSVESGRLYYNEQFF.

In this sample, this clone turned up a few times. This rearrangement joins TRBV11-3 to TRBJ2-2; TRBD1 matches at 8 bases. J was trimmed by 5 bases and V by 1 base; bases with no gene match: 9. The CDR3 covers 17 residues. CDR1 is SGHNT, CDR2 YENEEA, per germline. For the CDR3, the DNA is TGTGCCAGCAGCTTAGGCCTCGGCAGGGGGCTGACCGGGGAGCTGTTTTTT. It specifies CASSLGLGRGLTGELFF.

The CDR3: CASSRQGHNQPQHF. DNA of the CDR3: TGTGCCAGCAGCAGACAGGGCCACAATCAGCCCCAGCATTTT. V is TRBV6-5 and J is TRBJ1-5; 7 bases agree with TRBD1. Germline V gene data show CDR1 as MNHEY and CDR2 as SVGAGI. The V gene end was trimmed by 6 bases and the J gene end by 3 bases; junction bases not matched to a gene: 5. This CDR3 is 14 amino acids long.

The chain recombines TRBV19 with TRBJ2-1, with TRBD1 matching 8 bases. CDR3 length: 16 residues. Germline V gives CDR1 LNHDA, CDR2 SQIVND (reference sequence). V lost 5 bases, J lost 3 bases, and 9 bases stayed unmatched. DNA of the CDR3: TGTGCCAGTAGTTTTTACAGGGGGAGCCACTACAATGAGCAGTTCTTC. This sequence encodes CASSFYRGSHYNEQFF.

The chain has TRBV11-2 and TRBJ2-5, with a tentative D call TRBD1 (6 bases). The CDR3 consists of 15 residues. Germline V lookup: CDR1 SGHAT, CDR2 FQNNGV. Trimming took 5 bases from V and 2 from J, leaving 15 bases between them. CDR3 sequence: CASSQGPTGQETQYF. CDR3 DNA sequence: TGTGCCAGCAGCCAAGGCCCCACAGGGCAAGAGACCCAGTACTTC.

The chain uses TRBV30 and TRBJ2-6; D is unclear. V shed 2 bases and J shed 0 bases, with 5 bases lying between them. The CDR3 loop spans 14 amino acids. Germline assignment: CDR1 GTSNPN and CDR2 SVGIG (reference sequence). The CDR3 sequence is CAWSIDSGANVLTF. CDR3 nucleotide sequence: TGTGCCTGGAGTATTGACTCTGGGGCCAACGTCCTGACTTTC. Looking up the rest from reference TRBV30 and TRBJ2-6 gives the full variable domain: SQTIHQWPATLVQPVGSPLSLECTVEGTSNPNLYWYRQAAGRGLQLLFYSVGIGQISSEVPQNLSASRPQDRQFILSSKKLLLSDSGFYLCAWSIDSGANVLTFGAGSRLTVL.

In DNA form, the CDR3 reads TGTGCCAGCAGTCCACAGGGGACGCGTCAGCCCCAGCATTTT. It encodes CASSPQGTRQPQHF. The rearrangement joins TRBV6-1 to TRBJ1-5; 7 bases agree with TRBD1. This CDR3 contains 14 residues. Trimming removed 5 bases from V and 6 bases from J; junction bases left unmatched: 7. In germline, CDR1 is MNHNS, CDR2 SASEGT.

With respect to this clone: At the DNA level, this CDR3 is encoded by other sequences in the same sample as well. The chain combines TRBV28 with TRBJ2-7; D possibly corresponds to TRBD1 (5 bases). Trimming took off 1 base at V and 2 bases at J, with 9 bases between the two ends. The CDR3 extends over 14 amino acids. CDR1 is MDHEN, CDR2 SYDVKM, per germline. CDR3 loop: CASSLSGPTYEQYF. The CDR3 DNA follows: TGTGCCAGCAGTTTATCAGGGCCCACCTACGAGCAGTACTTC.

The rearrangement links TRBV5-4 to TRBJ1-5; D is uncertain. The CDR3 loop spans 12 amino acids. Between the trimmed V and J ends, which lost 2 bases and 7 bases, there was a span of 7 bases. Germline V lookup: CDR1 SGHNT, CDR2 YYREEE (reference sequence). DNA for the CDR3: TGTGCCAGCAGCTTCCTTGGGCAGCCCCAGCATTTT. Protein product: CASSFLGQPQHF.

The chain recombines TRBV11-1 with TRBJ2-7; D gene uncertain. Trimming removed 2 bases from V and 0 bases from J, with 11 bases in between. This CDR3 has 15 residues. CDR1 SGHAT and CDR2 FQDESV come from the germline V gene (reference sequence). CDR3 sequence: CASSLLPSSSYEQYF. DNA of the CDR3: TGTGCCAGCAGCTTACTCCCATCTAGCTCCTACGAGCAGTACTTC.

V gene TRBV27 combines with J gene TRBJ2-7, with no clear D. CDR1 MNHEY and CDR2 SMNVEV come from the germline V gene (reference sequence). Trimming stripped 6 bases from V and 2 bases from J, with 17 bases between. There are 15 residues in the CDR3. The CDR3 is CASRLSGPLPYEQYF. The CDR3 DNA sequence: TGTGCCAGCAGACTTAGTGGCCCCCTTCCCTACGAGCAGTACTTC.

CDR3: CASSPRVLLGANVLTF. CDR3 sequence (DNA): TGTGCCAGCAGCCCTAGGGTCCTACTTGGGGCCAACGTCCTGACTTTC. The chain links TRBV5-4 to TRBJ2-6, with D hard to call. The germline V gene encodes CDR1 SGHNT and CDR2 YYREEE (reference sequence). Trimming took 4 bases from V and 3 from J, leaving 14 bases between them. The CDR3 totals 16 residues.

The chain combines TRBV6-5 with TRBJ1-3; no clear D gene. Germline CDR1 is MNHEY and CDR2 is SVGAGI. Trimming took off 2 bases at V and 4 bases at J, with 12 bases between the two ends. This CDR3 is 15 amino acids long. As DNA, the CDR3 is TGTGCCAGCAGTTACAGGCTGGGGTCCGGAAACACCATATATTTT. Its translation: CASSYRLGSGNTIYF.

This clone was seen a few times. The CDR3 protein is CASSLGAGNSNQPQHF. Written as DNA, the CDR3 is TGTGCCAGCAGCTTGGGGGCCGGAAATAGCAATCAGCCCCAGCATTTT. V and J are TRBV5-6 and TRBJ1-5, with no clear D. Germline assignment: CDR1 SGHDT and CDR2 YYEEEE. There are 16 residues in the CDR3. The V and J ends lost 0 bases and 0 bases respectively, with 10 bases between them.